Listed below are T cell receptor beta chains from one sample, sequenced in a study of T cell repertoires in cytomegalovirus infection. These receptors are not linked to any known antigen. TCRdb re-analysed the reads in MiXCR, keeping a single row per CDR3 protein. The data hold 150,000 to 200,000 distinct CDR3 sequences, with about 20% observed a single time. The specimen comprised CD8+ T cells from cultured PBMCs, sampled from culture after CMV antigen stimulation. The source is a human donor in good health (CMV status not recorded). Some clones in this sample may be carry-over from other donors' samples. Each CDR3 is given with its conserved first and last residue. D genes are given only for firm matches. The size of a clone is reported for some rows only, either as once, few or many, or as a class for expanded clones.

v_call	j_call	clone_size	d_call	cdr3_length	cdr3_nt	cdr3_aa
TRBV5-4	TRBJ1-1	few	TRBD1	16	TGTGCCAGCAGGTGGGGGACAGGGGGCTTTAGGACTGAAGCTTTCTTT	CASRWGTGGFRTEAFF
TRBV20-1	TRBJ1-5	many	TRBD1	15	TGCAGTGCTAGATACGGGACAGGGCAGGGTAAGCCCCAGCATTTT	CSARYGTGQGKPQHF
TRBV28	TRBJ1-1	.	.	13	TGTGCCAGCACCGAGAATTGGGTCACTGAAGCTTTCTTT	CASTENWVTEAFF
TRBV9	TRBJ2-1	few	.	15	TGTGCCAGCAGCGCTCCTAGCGCCCCGAGTCGGGAGCAGTTCTTC	CASSAPSAPSREQFF
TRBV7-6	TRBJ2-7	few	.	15	TGTGCCAGCAGCTTAATGTCAGGGGGGAACCACGAGCAGTACTTC	CASSLMSGGNHEQYF
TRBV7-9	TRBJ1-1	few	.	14	TGTGCCAGCAGCCAACCCTCGGATGTCACTGAAGCTTTCTTT	CASSQPSDVTEAFF
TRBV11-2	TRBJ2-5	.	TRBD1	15	TGTGCCAGCAGCCCGGAGACAGGGCCACAGGAGACCCAGTACTTC	CASSPETGPQETQYF
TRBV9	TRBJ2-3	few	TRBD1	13	TGTGCCAGAACCGGACAGGCGAAGGATACGCAGTATTTT	CARTGQAKDTQYF
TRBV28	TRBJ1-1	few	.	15	TGTGCCAGCAGTTTATCCTCAGAGTTTTCCACTGAAGCTTTCTTT	CASSLSSEFSTEAFF
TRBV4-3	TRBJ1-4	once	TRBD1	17	TGCGCCAGCAGCCAAGGCTTGGTCGGGACAGTTAATGAAAAACTGTTTTTT	CASSQGLVGTVNEKLFF
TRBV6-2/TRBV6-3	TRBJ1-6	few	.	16	TGTGCCAGCAGTGCTCCGGGGCAGGCCTATAATTCACCCCTCCACTTT	CASSAPGQAYNSPLHF
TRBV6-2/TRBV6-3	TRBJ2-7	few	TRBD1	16	TGTGCCAGCAGACCCGTACAGGGGGCAGTACCCCACGAGCAGTACTTC	CASRPVQGAVPHEQYF
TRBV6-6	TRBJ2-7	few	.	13	TGTGCCAGCAGTTACTCCGGCCTCTACGAGCAGTACTTC	CASSYSGLYEQYF
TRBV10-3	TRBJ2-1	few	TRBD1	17	TGTGCCATCAGTGAGCTCTGGACAGGGGGTATTCACAATGAGCAGTTCTTC	CAISELWTGGIHNEQFF
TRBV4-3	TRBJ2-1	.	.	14	TGCGCCAGCAGCCTGGGGGGGCCCCTCGGTGAGCAGTTCTTC	CASSLGGPLGEQFF
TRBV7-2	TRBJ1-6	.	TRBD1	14	TGTGCCAGCAGCTTTACAGGGGGCACGTCACCCCTCCACTTT	CASSFTGGTSPLHF
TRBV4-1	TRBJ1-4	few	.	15	TGCGCCAGCAGCCAAGAGGGAGGTGCTAATGAAAAACTGTTTTTT	CASSQEGGANEKLFF
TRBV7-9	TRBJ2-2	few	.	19	TGTGCCAGCAGCGGTTCGGGACGGATGTCTGTATCGAACACCGGGGAGCTGTTTTTT	CASSGSGRMSVSNTGELFF
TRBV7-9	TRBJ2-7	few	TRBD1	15	TGTGCCAGCAGCTTAACCCGGACAGGACGCTACGAGCAGTACTTC	CASSLTRTGRYEQYF
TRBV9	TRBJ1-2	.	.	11	TGTGCCAGCATTGGGAACTATGGCTACACCTTC	CASIGNYGYTF
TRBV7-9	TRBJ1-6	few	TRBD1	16	TGTGCCAGCAGCCCCCGGACAGGGAGCTATAATTCACCCCTCCACTTT	CASSPRTGSYNSPLHF
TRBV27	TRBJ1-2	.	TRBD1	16	TGTGCCAGCAGTTTATGGCCATCGGACAGGCTCTATGGCTACACCTTC	CASSLWPSDRLYGYTF
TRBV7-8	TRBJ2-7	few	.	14	TGTGCCAGCAGCTTTGGGGCAGGGGTCTACGAGCAGTACTTC	CASSFGAGVYEQYF
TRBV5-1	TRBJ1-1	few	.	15	TGCGCCAGCAATCTCGGGGAGACTTCGAACACTGAAGCTTTCTTT	CASNLGETSNTEAFF
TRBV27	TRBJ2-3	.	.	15	TGTGCCAGCAGTTTACTCCGGGTTAAGATAGATACGCAGTATTTT	CASSLLRVKIDTQYF
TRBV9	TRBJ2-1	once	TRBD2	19	TGTGCCAGCAGCCCCCTAACGGGGACTAGCGCTAAAGACTACAATGAGCAGTTCTTC	CASSPLTGTSAKDYNEQFF
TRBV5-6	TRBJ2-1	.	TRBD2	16	TGTGCCAGCAGCAAATGGGACTACTCGAGGTACAATGAGCAGTTCTTC	CASSKWDYSRYNEQFF
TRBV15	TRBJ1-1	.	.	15	TGTGCCACCAGCAGGGTTGGACACCTTACGGCTGAAGCTTTCTTT	CATSRVGHLTAEAFF
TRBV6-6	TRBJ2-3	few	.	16	TGTGCCAGCAGTTTTACCGGGACACCCTCGCCAGATACGCAGTATTTT	CASSFTGTPSPDTQYF